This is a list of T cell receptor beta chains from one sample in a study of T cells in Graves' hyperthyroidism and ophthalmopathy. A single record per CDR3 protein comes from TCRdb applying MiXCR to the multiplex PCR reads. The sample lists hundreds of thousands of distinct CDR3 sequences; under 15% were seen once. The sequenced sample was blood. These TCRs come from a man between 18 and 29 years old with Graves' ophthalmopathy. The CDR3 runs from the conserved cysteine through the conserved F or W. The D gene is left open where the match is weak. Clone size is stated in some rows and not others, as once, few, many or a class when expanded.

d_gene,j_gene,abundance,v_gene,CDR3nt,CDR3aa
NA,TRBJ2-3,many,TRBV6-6,TGTGCCAGCAGTTACCCAGGGGATTTGGGAAATACGCAGTATTTT,CASSYPGDLGNTQYF
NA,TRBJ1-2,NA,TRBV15,TGTGCCACCAGCAGAGGAGTAATCTATGGCTACACCTTC,CATSRGVIYGYTF
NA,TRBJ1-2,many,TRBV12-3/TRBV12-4,TGTGCCACGGAGGGGATGAACTATGGCTACACCTTC,CATEGMNYGYTF
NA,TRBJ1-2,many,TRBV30,TGTGCCTGGAGTCACAGCTATGGCTACACCTTC,CAWSHSYGYTF
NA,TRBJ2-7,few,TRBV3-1,TGTGCCAGCAGCCGGCCAAGGACAGACGAGCAGTACTTC,CASSRPRTDEQYF
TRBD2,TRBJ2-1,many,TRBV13,TGTGCCAGCAGCACCCGACTAGCGGGAGCGGTGAATGAGCAGTTCTTC,CASSTRLAGAVNEQFF
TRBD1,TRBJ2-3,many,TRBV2,TGTGCCAGCGGCAGACAGGGGGATACGCAGTATTTT,CASGRQGDTQYF
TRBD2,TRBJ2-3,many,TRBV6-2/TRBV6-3,TGTGCCAGCAGCTACGCTAGCGGCCGCACAGATACGCAGTATTTT,CASSYASGRTDTQYF
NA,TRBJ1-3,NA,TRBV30,TGTGCCTCCGGACGGGACACCATATATTTT,CASGRDTIYF
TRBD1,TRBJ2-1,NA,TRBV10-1,TGCGCCAGCAGCCAGGGGGCCTACAATGAGCAGTTCTTC,CASSQGAYNEQFF
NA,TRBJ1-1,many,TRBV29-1,TGCAGCGTTGTAGAGGGTTCGTACACTGAAGCTTTCTTT,CSVVEGSYTEAFF
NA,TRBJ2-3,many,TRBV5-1,TGCGCCAGCAGCTTGGACAGATTCAGAGGCATCCCAGATACGCAGTATTTT,CASSLDRFRGIPDTQYF
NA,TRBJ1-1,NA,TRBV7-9,TGTGCCAGCAGCTTATGGGACGGTACTGAAGCTTTCTTT,CASSLWDGTEAFF
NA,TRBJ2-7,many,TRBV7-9,TGTGCCAGCAGCTACACTCCTTACGAGCAGTACTTC,CASSYTPYEQYF
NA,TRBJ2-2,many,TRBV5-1,TGCGCCAGCAGCTTGGATAGTATCACCGGGGAGCTGTTTTTT,CASSLDSITGELFF
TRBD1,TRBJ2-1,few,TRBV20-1,TGCAGTGCTAGAGAAGACAGGGAATTTTACAATGAGCAGTTCTTC,CSAREDREFYNEQFF
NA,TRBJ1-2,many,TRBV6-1,TGTGCCAGCAGTGCCGAACGAATCCTTAACTATGGCTACACCTTC,CASSAERILNYGYTF
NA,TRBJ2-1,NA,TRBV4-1,TGCGCCAGCAGCCAAGGGTGGGCCTTCTACCAAGAGACCCAGTTCTTC,CASSQGWAFYQETQFF
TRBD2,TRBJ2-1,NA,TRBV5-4,TGTGCCAGCAGCGCTCTCGGGACTAGCGGCAATGAGCAGTTCTTC,CASSALGTSGNEQFF
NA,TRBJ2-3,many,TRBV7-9,TGTGCCAGCAGCCCAACGACAGGAAGCACAGATACGCAGTATTTT,CASSPTTGSTDTQYF
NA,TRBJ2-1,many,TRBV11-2,TGTGCCAGCAGCTTAGGGTACGTTGGCTCCTACAATGAGCAGTTCTTC,CASSLGYVGSYNEQFF
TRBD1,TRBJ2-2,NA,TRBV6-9,TGTGCCAGCAGTTACCGGGGACAGGCTTACCCAACGAACACCGGGGAGCTGTTTTTT,CASSYRGQAYPTNTGELFF
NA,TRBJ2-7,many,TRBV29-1,TGCAGCGCGACAGAGGGAGCAGCAGGGTCCTACGAGCAGTACTTC,CSATEGAAGSYEQYF
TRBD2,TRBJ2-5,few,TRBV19,TGTGCCAGTACGACTAGCGGGAGGGCAAAGGGGGAGACCCAGTACTTC,CASTTSGRAKGETQYF